A single sample is the source of the 22 T cell receptor beta chains below, sequenced in a study of cytomegalovirus exposure and HLA in healthy donors. Primers: 60 Vbeta forward and 13 Jbeta reverse. Some clones are missing from TCRdb's copy, which holds only in-frame ones; the method was immunoSEQ multiplex PCR. The repertoire includes some 130,000 clones, roughly 80% of them detected once, and 2% to 2.5% sits in the top ten. The sequenced sample was PBMCs. These receptors all stem from a young man in good health and CMV-seronegative.

The CDR3 loop reads CASSHQDSTGTPTYEQYF. CDR3 in DNA: TGCGCCAGCAGCCACCAAGATTCCACCGGGACACCCACCTACGAGCAGTACTTC. The chain couples TRBV4-1 to TRBJ2-7; a weak D match, TRBD1 (6 bases). Between the trimmed V and J ends, which lost 3 bases and 2 bases, there was a span of 23 bases. The germline gives CDR1 MGHRA, CDR2 YSYEKL. This CDR3 region has 18 residues.

The chain uses TRBV2 and TRBJ2-1; the D gene is possibly TRBD1 (5 bases). The germline V gene encodes CDR1 SNHLY and CDR2 FYNNEI. Trimming cost V 7 bases and J 3 bases, with 7 bases left between them. This CDR3 comprises 12 residues. The CDR3 region has the DNA TGTGCCAGCAAACAGGACTACAATGAGCAGTTCTTC. Its protein is CASKQDYNEQFF.

V and J are TRBV12-2 and TRBJ1-5; the table's D gene call, TRBD1, was not cross checked with the DNA. TRBV12-2 is noted as a pseudogene. The CDR3 loop spans 16 amino acids. DNA for the CDR3: TGTGCAAGTCGCCCCGAGTTGAGGACAGCCAATCAGCCCCAGCATTTT. Translated, it gives CASRPELRTANQPQHF.

This clone was observed a few times. The V and J genes are TRBV12-5 and TRBJ1-1; D unclear. V was clipped by 0 bases and J by 3 bases, with 11 bases between them. Germline CDR1 LGHNT, CDR2 FRNRAP. This CDR3 spans 15 amino acids. CDR3 loop: CASGLVLGRDTEAFF. The CDR3 nucleotides are TGTGCTAGTGGTTTGGTACTGGGGAGAGACACTGAAGCTTTCTTT.

A word on this clone: At the DNA level, this CDR3 is encoded by other sequences in the same sample as well. The rearrangement joins TRBV2 to TRBJ1-5, with 8 bases matching TRBD1. The V and J ends lost 6 bases and 8 bases, in that order; junction bases with no gene match: 9. Germline assignment: CDR1 SNHLY and CDR2 FYNNEI. This CDR3 has 14 residues. The CDR3 DNA is TGTGCCAGCAGAAGACAGGGGTCCGGGGAGCCCCAGCATTTT. This gives the protein CASRRQGSGEPQHF.

This clone was counted between two and nine times. V is TRBV10-3 and J is TRBJ1-5; TRBD1 matches 7 bases. The V gene end was trimmed by 6 bases and the J gene end by 5 bases; junction bases not matched to a gene: 10. CDR3 length equals 15 residues. The germline gives CDR1 ENHRY, CDR2 SYGVKD. CDR3 region: CAISSLTGSDQPQHF. The CDR3 DNA reads TGTGCCATCAGCTCTTTGACAGGGTCGGATCAGCCCCAGCATTTT.

This clone was counted only a few times. The J gene is TRBJ2-1, the V gene TRBV10-1; unclear D gene. The length of the CDR3 is 15 residues. Germline CDR1 and CDR2: WNHNN and SYGVQD (reference sequence). The V gene lost 2 bases and the J gene lost 4 bases, with 12 bases spanning the gap. The CDR3 DNA is TGCGCCAGCAGTGAGGGGCAGATCGGTTACAATGAGCAGTTCTTC. This encodes CASSEGQIGYNEQFF.

This clone was observed once. V usage is TRBV10-3 and J usage is TRBJ2-1; the D gene is possibly TRBD2 (7 bases). Germline values: CDR1 ENHRY, CDR2 SYGVKD. The CDR3 loop spans 14 amino acids. The V gene lost 6 bases and the J gene lost 6 bases, with 15 bases spanning the gap. In DNA form, the CDR3 reads TGTGCCATCAGCCGGGGGGCAGGGAGCAATGAGCAGTTCTTC. This sequence encodes CAISRGAGSNEQFF.

V gene TRBV5-1 combines with J gene TRBJ1-1, with no clear D. V shed 4 bases and J shed 0 bases, with 13 bases lying between them. CDR1 and CDR2 from the germline V gene are SGHRS and YFSETQ. This CDR3 has 15 amino acids. As DNA, the CDR3 is TGCGCCAGCAGCGGCAGGCCCAACTTGAACACTGAAGCTTTCTTT. Its protein product is CASSGRPNLNTEAFF.

On this clone itself: Within the sample, other DNA sequences also encode this same CDR3. The chain couples TRBV6-5 to TRBJ1-2; 7 bases fit TRBD1. V lost 0 bases, J lost 3 bases, and 1 base stayed unmatched. The CDR3 sequence is 14 residues long. The germline V gene has CDR1 MNHEY and CDR2 SVGAGI. CDR3 DNA sequence: TGTGCCAGCAGTTACTCGAGGGGGCACTATGGCTACACCTTC. Its protein is CASSYSRGHYGYTF.

This chain links TRBV29-1 with TRBJ2-1; 10 bases map to TRBD1. The germline V gene encodes CDR1 SQVTM and CDR2 ANQGSEA. V was clipped by 6 bases and J by 2 bases; unmatched bases: 1. This CDR3 comprises 13 residues. CDR3 DNA: TGCAGCGTCGGGACAGGGGCCTACAATGAGCAGTTCTTC. Protein sequence: CSVGTGAYNEQFF.

The rearrangement joins TRBV6-6 to TRBJ2-7, with D perhaps matching TRBD1 (6 bases). V shed 4 bases and J shed 7 bases, with 17 bases lying between them. Germline assignment: CDR1 MNHNY and CDR2 SVGAGI (reference sequence). The CDR3 extends over 14 amino acids. The CDR3 region is CASSSEARGVEQYF. CDR3 nucleotide sequence: TGTGCCAGCAGTTCCGAGGCCAGGGGCGTTGAGCAGTACTTC.

This clone was detected a few times. This chain's CDR3 is CASSPGTGKETQYF. The CDR3 nucleotides read TGTGCCAGCAGCCCTGGGACAGGGAAAGAGACCCAGTACTTC. The J gene is TRBJ2-5, the V gene TRBV11-1; 9 bases are shared with TRBD1. There are 14 residues in the CDR3. J lost 3 bases, V lost 5 bases, and 4 bases had no gene match. Germline V gene lookup returns CDR1 SGHAT and CDR2 FQDESV (reference sequence).

The chain links TRBV7-2 to TRBJ2-3, with unresolved D. Trimming removed 5 bases from V and 0 bases from J, with 9 bases in between. This CDR3 comprises 14 residues. Germline assignment: CDR1 SGHTA and CDR2 FQGNSA. As DNA, the CDR3 is TGTGCCAGCAGCGTCGGAGCTAGCACAGATACGCAGTATTTT. Protein sequence: CASSVGASTDTQYF. The full variable domain, its missing parts supplied by reference TRBV7-2 and TRBJ2-3, is GAGVSQSPSNKVTEKGKDVELRCDPISGHTALYWYRQSLGQGLEFLIYFQGNSAPDKSGLPSDRFSAERTGGSVSTLTIQRTQQEDSAVYLCASSVGASTDTQYFGPGTRLTVL.

This clone was detected only a few times. The chain recombines TRBV27 with TRBJ1-3; D unclear. The V gene's germline CDR1 is MNHEY and CDR2 SMNVEV (reference sequence). This CDR3 spans 14 amino acids. V was cut by 0 bases and J by 2 bases, with 5 bases left in between. The CDR3 reads CASSLSEAGNTIYF. CDR3 DNA sequence: TGTGCCAGCAGTTTATCGGAGGCTGGAAACACCATATATTTT.

The rearrangement joins TRBV5-6 to TRBJ2-5; 9 bases are shared with TRBD2. Germline V gene data show CDR1 as SGHDT and CDR2 as YYEEEE. V gave up 3 bases and J gave up 5 bases; unmatched junction bases: 14. CDR3 length: 17 residues. The CDR3 bases are TGTGCCAGCAGCTCCATCAGACAGGGACTAGCCTGGGAGACCCAGTACTTC. This encodes CASSSIRQGLAWETQYF.

The rearrangement joins TRBV7-3 to TRBJ2-3; a possible D gene is TRBD2 (5 bases). This CDR3 comprises 12 residues. CDR1 and CDR2 from the germline V gene are SGHTA and FQGTGA. V was shortened by 3 bases and J by 4 bases, with 5 bases between the two germline ends. The CDR3 DNA sequence: TGTGCCAGCAGCTTTAGCGCAGATACGCAGTATTTT. Translation: CASSFSADTQYF.

The chain couples TRBV6-1 to TRBJ1-5; D might be TRBD1 (5 bases). The germline V gene encodes CDR1 MNHNS and CDR2 SASEGT. The V and J ends lost 2 bases and 4 bases respectively, with 9 bases between them. The CDR3 loop spans 14 amino acids. The CDR3 DNA sequence: TGTGCCAGCAGTGAACAGGGTTGGAATCAGCCCCAGCATTTT. This sequence encodes CASSEQGWNQPQHF.

The J gene is TRBJ2-5, the V gene TRBV10-3; 9 bases line up with TRBD1. This CDR3 region has 14 residues. The V gene end was trimmed by 0 bases and the J gene end by 5 bases; junction bases not matched to a gene: 1. The germline CDR1 and CDR2 sequences are ENHRY and SYGVKD. CDR3 residues: CAISESTGGETQYF. DNA for the CDR3: TGTGCCATCAGTGAGTCGACAGGGGGGGAGACCCAGTACTTC.

This clone was detected once. The rearrangement uses TRBV27 and TRBJ2-1; weak D call: TRBD2 (5 bases). The V and J ends lost 0 bases and 2 bases respectively, with 8 bases between them. CDR1 is MNHEY, CDR2 SMNVEV, per germline (reference sequence). The CDR3 is made up of 15 amino acids. The CDR3 here is CASSLSPGTYNEQFF. The CDR3 DNA is TGTGCCAGCAGTTTATCACCGGGAACCTACAATGAGCAGTTCTTC.

This clone was seen a handful of times. The V and J genes are TRBV7-9 and TRBJ2-7; TRBD1 agrees at 8 bases. The CDR3 loop spans 16 amino acids. J gave up 0 bases and V 5 bases, and 9 bases lay outside the gene matches. CDR1 and CDR2 (germline): SEHNR, FQNEAQ (reference sequence). Here the CDR3 DNA reads TGTGCCAGCAGCGCAAGAACCGGACAGGGCTCCTACGAGCAGTACTTC. Protein product: CASSARTGQGSYEQYF.

The chain combines TRBV4-1 with TRBJ2-2; TRBD2 agrees at 8 bases. This CDR3 comprises 21 residues. V lost 5 bases, J lost 3 bases, and 23 bases stayed unmatched. The V gene's germline CDR1 is MGHRA and CDR2 YSYEKL. The CDR3 region has the DNA TGCGCCAGCAGCTTCCCAACGCCGGGTGGAGGTCAAGCGGGAGACACCGGGGAGCTGTTTTTT. Protein sequence: CASSFPTPGGGQAGDTGELFF.